This TCR beta chain comes out of a study of T cell responses to AZD1222 COVID-19 vaccine. Assay used: immunoSEQ multiplex PCR; TCRdb lists only in-frame clones, some missing. There are about 79,000 clones in the sample; about 84% occur only once, and approximately 22% lies in the top ten. The CDR3 sequence is 14 residues long. CDR1 MNHEY and CDR2 SVGAGI come from the germline V gene. With V trimmed by 6 bases and J by 6 bases, 7 bases remained unmatched. The sample consisted of peripheral blood, taken on day 0 of AZD1222 vaccination. The rearrangement uses TRBV6-5 and TRBJ1-1; 10 bases map to TRBD1. This receptor was identified in an adult in good health. This CDR3 is CASSLGQGFSEAFF. CDR3 in DNA: TGTGCCAGCAGCCTGGGACAGGGGTTTTCTGAAGCTTTCTTT.